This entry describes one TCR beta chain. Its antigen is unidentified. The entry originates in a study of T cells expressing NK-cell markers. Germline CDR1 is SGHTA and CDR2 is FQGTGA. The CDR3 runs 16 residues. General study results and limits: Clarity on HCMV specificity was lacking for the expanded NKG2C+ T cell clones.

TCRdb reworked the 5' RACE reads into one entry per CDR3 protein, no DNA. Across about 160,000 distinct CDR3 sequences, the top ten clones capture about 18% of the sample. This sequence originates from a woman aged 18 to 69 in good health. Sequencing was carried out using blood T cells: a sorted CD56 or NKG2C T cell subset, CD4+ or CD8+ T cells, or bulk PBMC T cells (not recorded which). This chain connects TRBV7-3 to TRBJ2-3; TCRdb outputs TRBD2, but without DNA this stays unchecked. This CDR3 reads CASSVGTSGGANTQYF.